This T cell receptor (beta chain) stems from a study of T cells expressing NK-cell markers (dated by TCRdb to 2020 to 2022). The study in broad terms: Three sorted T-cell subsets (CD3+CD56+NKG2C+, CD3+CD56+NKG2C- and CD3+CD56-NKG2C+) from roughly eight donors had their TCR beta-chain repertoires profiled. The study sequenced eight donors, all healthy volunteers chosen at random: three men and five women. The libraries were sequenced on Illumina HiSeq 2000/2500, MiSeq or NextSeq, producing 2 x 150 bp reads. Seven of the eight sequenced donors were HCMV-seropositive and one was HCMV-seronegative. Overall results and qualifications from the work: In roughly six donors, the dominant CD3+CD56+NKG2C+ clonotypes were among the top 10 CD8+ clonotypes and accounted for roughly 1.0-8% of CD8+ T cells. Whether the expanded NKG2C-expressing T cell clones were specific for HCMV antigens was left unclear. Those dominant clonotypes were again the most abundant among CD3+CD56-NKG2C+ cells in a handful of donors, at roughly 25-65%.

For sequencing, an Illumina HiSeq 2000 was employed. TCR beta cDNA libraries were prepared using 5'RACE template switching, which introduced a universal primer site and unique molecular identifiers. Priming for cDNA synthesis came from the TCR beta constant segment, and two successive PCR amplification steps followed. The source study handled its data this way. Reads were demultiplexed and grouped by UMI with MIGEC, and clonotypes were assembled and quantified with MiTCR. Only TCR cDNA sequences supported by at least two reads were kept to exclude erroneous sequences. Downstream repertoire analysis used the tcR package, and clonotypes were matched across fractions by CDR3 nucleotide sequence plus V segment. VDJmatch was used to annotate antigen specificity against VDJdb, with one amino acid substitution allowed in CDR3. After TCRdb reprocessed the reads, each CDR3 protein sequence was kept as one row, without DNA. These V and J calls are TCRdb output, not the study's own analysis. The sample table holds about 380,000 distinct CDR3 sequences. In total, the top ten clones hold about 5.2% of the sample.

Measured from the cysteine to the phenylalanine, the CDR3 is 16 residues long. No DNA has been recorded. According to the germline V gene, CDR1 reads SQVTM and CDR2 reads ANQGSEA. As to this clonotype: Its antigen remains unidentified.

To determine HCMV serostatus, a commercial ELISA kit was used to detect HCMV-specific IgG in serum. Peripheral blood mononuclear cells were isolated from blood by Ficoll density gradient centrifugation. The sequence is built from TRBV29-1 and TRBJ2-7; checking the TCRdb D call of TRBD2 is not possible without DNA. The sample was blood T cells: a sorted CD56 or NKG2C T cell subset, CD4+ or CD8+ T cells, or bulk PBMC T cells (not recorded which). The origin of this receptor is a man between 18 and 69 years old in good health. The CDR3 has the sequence CSVEKGRGGSAGEQYF.